These 4 T cell receptor beta chains originate from one sample sequenced in a study of blood T cell repertoires in COVID-19. Data came from immunoSEQ multiplex PCR; TCRdb stores just in-frame clones and leaves some out. The sample lists about 190,000 clones, 70% to 85% occurring once. Sequencing was carried out using peripheral blood. These receptors were taken from a man aged 50 to 59 who had recovered from COVID-19.

This clone came up once. V and J are TRBV29-1 and TRBJ1-2; possible D gene TRBD1, 5 bases. Trimming stripped 6 bases from V and 5 bases from J, with 13 bases between. The germline CDR1 and CDR2 sequences are SQVTM and ANQGSEA. This CDR3 contains 12 residues. CDR3 protein: CSVDKEGYGYTF. The CDR3 nucleotides read TGCAGCGTGGACAAAGAAGGGTATGGCTACACCTTC. The variable domain in full, completed from reference TRBV29-1 and TRBJ1-2, reads SAVISQKPSRDICQRGTSLTIQCQVDSQVTMMFWYRQQPGQSLTLIATANQGSEATYESGFVIDKFPISRPNLTFSTLTVSNMSPEDSSIYLCSVDKEGYGYTFGSGTRLTVV.

The J gene is TRBJ2-5, the V gene TRBV2; 7 bases line up with TRBD1. Germline V gene sequence: CDR1 SNHLY, CDR2 FYNNEI. The J segment lost 0 bases and the V segment lost 10 bases, leaving 5 bases of the junction unmatched. The CDR3 totals 13 residues. The CDR3 is CANNRGYQETQYF. In nucleotides, the CDR3 is TGTGCCAACAACAGGGGTTACCAAGAGACCCAGTACTTC. Full variable domain (outside the CDR3, taken from reference TRBV2 and TRBJ2-5): EPEVTQTPSHQVTQMGQEVILRCVPISNHLYFYWYRQILGQKVEFLVSFYNNEISEKSEIFDDQFSVERPDGSNFTLKIRSTKLEDSAMYFCANNRGYQETQYFGPGTRLLVL.

The chain combines TRBV7-8 with TRBJ2-7; TRBD2 aligns across 9 bases. CDR1 SGHVS and CDR2 FQNEAQ come from the germline V gene. J lost 7 bases, V lost 4 bases, and 8 bases had no gene match. This CDR3 has 14 amino acids. The CDR3: CASSWGGLAGEQYF. Written as DNA, the CDR3 is TGTGCCAGCAGCTGGGGGGGACTAGCAGGAGAGCAGTACTTC.

This rearrangement joins TRBV25-1 to TRBJ2-3, with D maybe TRBD2 (6 bases). The CDR3 loop spans 13 amino acids. V dropped 7 bases and J dropped 6 bases, with 14 bases sitting between them. Looked up from germline, CDR1 is MGHDK and CDR2 is SYGVNS. The CDR3 reads CASTRAAGDTQYF. The CDR3 DNA sequence: TGTGCCAGCACCCGGGCTGCGGGGGATACGCAGTATTTT.